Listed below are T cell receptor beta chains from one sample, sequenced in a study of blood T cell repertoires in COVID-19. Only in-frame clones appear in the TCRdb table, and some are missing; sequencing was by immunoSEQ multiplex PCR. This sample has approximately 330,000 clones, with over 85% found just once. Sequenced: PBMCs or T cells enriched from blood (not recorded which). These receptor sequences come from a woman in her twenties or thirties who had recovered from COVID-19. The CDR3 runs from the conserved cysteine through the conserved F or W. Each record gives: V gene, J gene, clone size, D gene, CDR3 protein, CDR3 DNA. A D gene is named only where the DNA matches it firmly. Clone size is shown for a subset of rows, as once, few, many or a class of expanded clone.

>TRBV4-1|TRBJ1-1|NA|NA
CASSHRRGDPNTEAFF
TGCGCCAGCAGCCATAGGCGCGGGGACCCGAACACTGAAGCTTTCTTT
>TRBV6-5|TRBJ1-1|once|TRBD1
CASKPGTGTEAFF
TGTGCCAGCAAACCCGGGACAGGTACTGAAGCTTTCTTT
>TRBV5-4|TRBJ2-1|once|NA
CASSLTSSYNEQFF
TGTGCCAGCAGCCTTACTAGCTCCTACAATGAGCAGTTCTTC
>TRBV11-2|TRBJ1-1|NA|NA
CASSPRSGSDTEAFF
TGTGCCAGCAGCCCCCGCTCCGGTTCGGACACTGAAGCTTTCTTT
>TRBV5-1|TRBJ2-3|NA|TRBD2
CASSLGLAGDLLTQYF
TGCGCCAGCAGCTTGGGATTAGCGGGAGACCTGCTTACGCAGTATTTT
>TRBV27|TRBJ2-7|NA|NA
CASSFSPYPGGSEQYF
TGTGCCAGCAGTTTTTCACCCTATCCGGGTGGATCCGAGCAGTACTTC
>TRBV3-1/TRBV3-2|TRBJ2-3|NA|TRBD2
CASSQVGVAGSDTQYF
TGTGCCAGCAGCCAAGTTGGAGTAGCGGGATCAGATACGCAGTATTTT
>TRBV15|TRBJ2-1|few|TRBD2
CATTLWPSGNNEQFF
TGTGCCACCACCCTTTGGCCTAGCGGGAATAATGAGCAGTTCTTC
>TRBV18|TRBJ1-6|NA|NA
CASSPATGLNSPLHF
TGTGCCAGCTCACCAGCGACAGGTCTGAATTCACCCCTCCACTTT
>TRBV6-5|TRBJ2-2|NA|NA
CASREGRANTGELFF
TGTGCCAGCAGGGAGGGCAGGGCGAACACCGGGGAGCTGTTTTTT
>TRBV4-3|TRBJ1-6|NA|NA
CASSQDYLLYSRGSPLHF
TGCGCCAGCAGCCAAGATTACCTCTTGTATAGTAGGGGTTCACCCCTCCACTTT
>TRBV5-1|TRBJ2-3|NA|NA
CASSFAQSTDTQYF
TGCGCCAGCAGCTTTGCACAAAGCACAGATACGCAGTATTTT
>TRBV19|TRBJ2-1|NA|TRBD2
CATSRTSGTTYNEQFF
TGTGCCACCTCCCGGACTAGCGGTACGACCTACAATGAGCAGTTCTTC
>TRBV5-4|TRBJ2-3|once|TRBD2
CASSLALAGRTDTQYF
TGTGCCAGCAGCTTGGCCCTAGCGGGCCGCACAGATACGCAGTATTTT
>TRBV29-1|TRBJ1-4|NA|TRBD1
CSVDPGQGSEKLFF
TGCAGCGTAGACCCGGGACAGGGATCTGAAAAACTGTTTTTT
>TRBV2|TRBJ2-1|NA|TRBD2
CASRPGTSGMVGEFF
TGTGCCAGCAGACCCGGGACTAGCGGTATGGTGGGGGAGTTCTTC
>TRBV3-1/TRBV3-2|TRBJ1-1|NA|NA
CATQQSLNTEAFF
TGTGCCACCCAACAGAGTTTGAACACTGAAGCTTTCTTT
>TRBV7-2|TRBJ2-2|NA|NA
CASSQGLLINTGELFF
TGTGCCAGCAGCCAAGGACTTCTTATAAACACCGGGGAGCTGTTTTTT
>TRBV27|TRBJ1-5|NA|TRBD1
CASSMGQETGGDQHF
TGTGCCAGCAGTATGGGACAGGAGACTGGGGGGGACCAGCATTTT
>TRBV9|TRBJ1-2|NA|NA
CASSVGGQGTYGYTF
TGTGCCAGCAGCGTAGGAGGTCAGGGCACCTATGGCTACACCTTC
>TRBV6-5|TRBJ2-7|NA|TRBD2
CASRGGMLTYEQYF
TGTGCCAGCAGGGGGGGGATGCTAACCTACGAGCAGTACTTC
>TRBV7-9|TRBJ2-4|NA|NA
CASSRRGGLAKNIQYF
TGTGCCAGCAGCCGAAGGGGGGGATTAGCCAAAAACATTCAGTACTTC
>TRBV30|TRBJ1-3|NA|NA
CAWNKDLWGNTIYF
TGTGCCTGGAATAAGGACTTATGGGGAAACACCATATATTTT
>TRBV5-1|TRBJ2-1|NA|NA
CASSPSGAGAKGGEQFF
TGCGCCAGCAGCCCCTCCGGGGCGGGGGCGAAAGGGGGTGAGCAGTTCTTC
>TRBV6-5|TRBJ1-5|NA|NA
CASSYGRWGRNQPQHF
TGTGCCAGCAGTTACGGAAGGTGGGGCCGTAATCAGCCCCAGCATTTT
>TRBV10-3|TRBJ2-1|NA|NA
CAISERVGENEQFF
TGTGCCATCAGTGAACGGGTCGGGGAAAATGAGCAGTTCTTC
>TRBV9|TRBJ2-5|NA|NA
CASSVRAGPWGETQYF
TGTGCCAGCAGCGTGCGCGCGGGCCCCTGGGGAGAGACCCAGTACTTC